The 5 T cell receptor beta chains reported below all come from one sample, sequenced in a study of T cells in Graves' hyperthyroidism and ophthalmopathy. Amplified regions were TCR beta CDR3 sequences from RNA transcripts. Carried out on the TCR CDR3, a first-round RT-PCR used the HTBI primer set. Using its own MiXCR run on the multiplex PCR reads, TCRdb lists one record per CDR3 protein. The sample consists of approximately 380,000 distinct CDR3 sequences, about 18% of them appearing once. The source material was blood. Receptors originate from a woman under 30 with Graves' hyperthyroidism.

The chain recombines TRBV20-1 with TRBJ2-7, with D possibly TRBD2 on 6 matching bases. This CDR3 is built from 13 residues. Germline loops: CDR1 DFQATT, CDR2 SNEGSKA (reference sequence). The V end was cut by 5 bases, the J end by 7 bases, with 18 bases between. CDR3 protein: CSAAGLESGEQYF. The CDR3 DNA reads TGCAGTGCTGCGGGACTCGAAAGTGGAGAGCAGTACTTC.

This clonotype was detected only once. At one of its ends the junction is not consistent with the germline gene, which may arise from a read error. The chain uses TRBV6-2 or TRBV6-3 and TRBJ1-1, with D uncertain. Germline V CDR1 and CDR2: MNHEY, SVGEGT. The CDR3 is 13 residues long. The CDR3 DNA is TGTGCCAGCAGTGACTCGGTCCGCACTGAAGCTTTCTTT. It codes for CASSDSVRTEAFF.

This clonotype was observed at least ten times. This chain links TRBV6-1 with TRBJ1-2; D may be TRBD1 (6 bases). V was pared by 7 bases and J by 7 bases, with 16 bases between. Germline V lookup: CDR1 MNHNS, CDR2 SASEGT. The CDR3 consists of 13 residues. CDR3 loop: CASIGGAEVGYTF. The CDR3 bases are TGTGCCAGCATTGGGGGGGCGGAGGTTGGCTACACCTTC.

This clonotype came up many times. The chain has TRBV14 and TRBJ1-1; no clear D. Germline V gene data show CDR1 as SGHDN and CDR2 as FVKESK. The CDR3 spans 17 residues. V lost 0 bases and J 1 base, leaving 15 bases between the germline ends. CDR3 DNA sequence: TGTGCCAGCAGCCAAGACTGGGCAGGCTCATCGAACACTGAAGCTTTCTTT. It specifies CASSQDWAGSSNTEAFF.

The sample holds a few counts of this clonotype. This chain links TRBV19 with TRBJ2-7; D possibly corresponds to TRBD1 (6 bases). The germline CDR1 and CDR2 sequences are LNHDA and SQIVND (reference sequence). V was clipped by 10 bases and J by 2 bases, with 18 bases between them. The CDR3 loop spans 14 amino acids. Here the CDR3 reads CATAGQWGTYEQYF. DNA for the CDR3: TGTGCCACCGCTGGACAGTGGGGAACCTACGAGCAGTACTTC.